This T cell receptor (beta chain) stems from a study of human T cells and chemical hapten exposure. Across the study: Across its roughly 22 weeks, the study gave patients weekly diphenylcyclopropenone doses to the scalp.

Time point specified: patch test 1, 2 weeks after DPC sensitization. Documented treatment: therapeutic diphenylcyclopropenone sensitization with weekly scalp DPC. TCRdb reanalysed the RACE reads using MiXCR and keeps one entry per CDR3 protein. The top ten hold about 6.7% of the sample, which has roughly 200,000 distinct CDR3 sequences, approximately 20% seen once. The CDR3 has 16 amino acids. Germline V gene data show CDR1 as MNHEY and CDR2 as SVGEGT. V was cut by 5 bases and J by 5 bases, with 16 bases left in between. The count of this clonotype is one. This clonotype was obtained from a woman aged 50 to 65 with alopecia areata. Some clones in this sample may be carry-over from other donors' samples. The chain combines TRBV6-2 or TRBV6-3 with TRBJ1-6; perhaps TRBD1 as D (5 bases). Sequences were derived from whole blood, sampled in connection with sensitization to the hapten diphenylcyclopropenone (DPC). The CDR3 DNA reads TGTGCCAGCAGTCGCCACCCGGGACTGAATAATTCACCCCTCCACTTT. Translated: CASSRHPGLNNSPLHF.